The clone carrying this T cell receptor (beta chain) was detected once. What it binds is not known. This record belongs to a study of cytomegalovirus exposure and HLA in healthy donors. Findings and limits, study-wide: Some TCR beta chains (roughly 160 of them) were listed as cytomegalovirus-associated. Most TCR sequences were uncommon, yet certain public TCRs appeared in many donors. A highly shared variant cluster was judged a likely technical artifact.

Primers for the PCR totalled 60 Vbeta and 13 Jbeta. TCRdb's copy holds only in-frame clones and misses some; the assay was immunoSEQ multiplex PCR. The data contain 150,000 to 200,000 clones, around 75% of them singletons. Germline values: CDR1 SEHNR, CDR2 FQNEAQ (reference sequence). V was pared by 5 bases and J by 5 bases, with 8 bases between. The CDR3 has 12 residues. The clonotype comes from a male donor in good health and CMV-seronegative. This sequence joins TRBV7-9 and TRBJ2-3; no clear D. The sequenced sample consisted of PBMCs. The CDR3, as DNA: TGTGCCAGCAGCCCTCGTAAAGATACGCAGTATTTT. It codes for CASSPRKDTQYF. Complete variable domain (other parts from reference TRBV7-9 and TRBJ2-3): DTGVSQNPRHKITKRGQNVTFRCDPISEHNRLYWYRQTLGQGPEFLTYFQNEAQLEKSRLLSDRFSAERPKGSFSTLEIQRTEQGDSAMYLCASSPRKDTQYFGPGTRLTVL.